Below, 12 T cell receptor beta chains from the same sample are listed, as sequenced in a study of blood T cell repertoires in COVID-19. Produced via immunoSEQ multiplex PCR; TCRdb's table is partial and in-frame only. Of a few hundred thousand clones listed, around 89% are singletons. Specimen: peripheral blood. These receptors all stem from a woman in her thirties with COVID-19, enrolled during active disease.

The gene calls are TRBV5-1 and TRBJ1-1; TRBD1 aligns across 7 bases. J lost 1 base, V lost 4 bases, and 7 bases had no gene match. CDR3 size: 15 residues. The V gene's germline CDR1 is SGHRS and CDR2 YFSETQ. The CDR3 loop is CASSTGGTANTEAFF. DNA for the CDR3: TGCGCCAGCAGCACGGGTGGGACAGCGAACACTGAAGCTTTCTTT.

The V call is TRBV7-9, the J call TRBJ1-2; D unclear. Germline lookup yields CDR1 SEHNR and CDR2 FQNEAQ (reference sequence). Deletions cut 1 base from V and 5 bases from J, with 14 bases between. The CDR3 is 15 residues long. CDR3 nucleotides: TGTGCCAGCAGCTTAGGGTTGGCAGGCCCGTATGGCTACACCTTC. Protein: CASSLGLAGPYGYTF.

The gene calls are TRBV19 and TRBJ1-5, with a weak D call TRBD1 (6 bases). The germline V gene encodes CDR1 LNHDA and CDR2 SQIVND (reference sequence). The CDR3 runs to 16 residues. V lost 6 bases and J 0 bases, leaving 15 bases between the germline ends. CDR3 nucleotide sequence: TGTGCCAGTAGCCCACCGGGGGGCATTAGCAATCAGCCCCAGCATTTT. Protein sequence: CASSPPGGISNQPQHF.

This chain links TRBV7-9 with TRBJ1-1; 9 positions match TRBD1. V lost 5 bases to trimming and J lost 5 bases; unmatched junction nucleotides: 9. The length of the CDR3 is 15 residues. The germline gives CDR1 SEHNR, CDR2 FQNEAQ (reference sequence). The CDR3 loop reads CASSPLQGALTEAFF. The CDR3 nucleotides are TGTGCCAGCAGCCCGTTACAGGGGGCTTTAACTGAAGCTTTCTTT.

V usage is TRBV19 and J usage is TRBJ1-2; D is ambiguous. V was cut by 7 bases and J by 8 bases, with 14 bases left in between. The germline gives CDR1 LNHDA, CDR2 SQIVND (reference sequence). The length of the CDR3 is 12 residues. The CDR3 region has the DNA TGTGCCAGTACCGCGGAGCGTTCCGGCTACACCTTC. Translation: CASTAERSGYTF.

The J gene is TRBJ2-7, the V gene TRBV5-6; possibly TRBD2 for D (5 bases). The CDR3 is 12 amino acids. Trimming stripped 3 bases from V and 3 bases from J, with 7 bases between. The germline gives CDR1 SGHDT, CDR2 YYEEEE. CDR3 coding DNA: TGTGCCAGCAGCTCCGGGAACTACGAGCAGTACTTC. This encodes CASSSGNYEQYF.

The J gene is TRBJ1-5, the V gene TRBV28; D is perhaps TRBD1 (6 bases). The CDR3 has 12 residues. Germline values: CDR1 MDHEN, CDR2 SYDVKM. The V gene lost 2 bases and the J gene lost 9 bases, with 8 bases spanning the gap. The CDR3 is CASSLGGRPQHF. The DNA of the CDR3 is TGTGCCAGCAGTTTAGGGGGCCGGCCCCAGCATTTT. The full variable domain, rest sourced from reference TRBV28 and TRBJ1-5, is DVKVTQSSRYLVKRTGEKVFLECVQDMDHENMFWYRQDPGLGLRLIYFSYDVKMKEKGDIPEGYSVSREKKERFSLILESASTNQTSMYLCASSLGGRPQHFGDGTRLSIL.

The chain carries TRBV25-1 and TRBJ1-3; D unresolved. The V and J ends lost 7 bases and 0 bases respectively, with 7 bases between them. The CDR3 totals 13 residues. Germline loops: CDR1 MGHDK, CDR2 SYGVNS. In nucleotides, the CDR3 is TGTGCCAGCATCACAGACTCTGGAAACACCATATATTTT. It yields the protein CASITDSGNTIYF.

The table lists this clone with a count of one. This rearrangement joins TRBV13 to TRBJ1-6; 7 positions agree with TRBD1. Trimming cost V 1 base and J 10 bases; bases outside gene matches: 10. Germline V gene data show CDR1 as PRHDT and CDR2 as FYEKMQ (reference sequence). There are 16 residues in the CDR3. The CDR3 region is CASSLERGLDGSPLHF. In DNA form, the CDR3 reads TGTGCCAGCAGCTTAGAAAGGGGGCTCGACGGGTCACCCCTCCACTTT. Full variable domain (remainder filled in from reference TRBV13 and TRBJ1-6): AAGVIQSPRHLIKEKRETATLKCYPIPRHDTVYWYQQGPGQDPQFLISFYEKMQSDKGSIPDRFSAQQFSDYHSELNMSSLELGDSALYFCASSLERGLDGSPLHFGNGTRLTVT.

The rearrangement links TRBV2 to TRBJ1-1; no reliable D call. Germline CDR1 and CDR2: SNHLY and FYNNEI. Trimming cost V 6 bases and J 1 base, with 6 bases left between them. CDR3 size: 12 residues. CDR3 sequence (DNA): TGTGCCAGCAGCGGAGCGAACACTGAAGCTTTCTTT. Residues: CASSGANTEAFF.

The rearrangement uses TRBV5-5 and TRBJ2-1; possibly TRBD1 for D (6 bases). V was cut by 2 bases and J by 8 bases, with 17 bases left in between. Germline assignment: CDR1 SGHKS and CDR2 YYEKEE (reference sequence). This CDR3 has 15 residues. CDR3 sequence reads: CASSLKGHPRDEQFF. In nucleotides, the CDR3 is TGTGCCAGCAGCTTAAAGGGACACCCTCGGGATGAGCAGTTCTTC.

The gene calls are TRBV20-1 and TRBJ1-1, with D maybe TRBD1 (5 bases). This CDR3 has 16 amino acids. With 3 bases removed from V and 4 bases from J, the gap between germline ends came to 21 bases. The V gene's germline CDR1 is DFQATT and CDR2 SNEGSKA (reference sequence). The CDR3 sequence: CSASGSGRRGFTEAFF. For the CDR3, the DNA is TGCAGTGCTAGTGGTTCAGGCCGAAGGGGATTCACTGAAGCTTTCTTT.